This TCR beta chain was retrieved from a study of T cell changes during pregnancy in multiple sclerosis. The length of the CDR3 is 13 residues. The V gene's germline CDR1 is LNHNV and CDR2 YYDKDF (reference sequence). Trimming shortened V by 0 bases and J by 6 bases, and 9 bases separated the two germline ends. Clones were read by immunoSEQ multiplex PCR, and TCRdb kept only the in-frame ones, dropping some. This sample has 25,000 to 35,000 clones, with about nine tenths found just once. This clonotype was sampled from a female donor in good health, enrolled as a control in a pregnancy study. The genes are TRBV15 and TRBJ2-7; TRBD2 might be the D (5 bases). Sequences were derived from CD4+ T cells from peripheral blood mononuclear cells, sampled in the second trimester of pregnancy. The CDR3 region has the DNA TGTGCCACCAGCAGAGATCCAAGCGGCGAGCAGTACTTC. Protein product: CATSRDPSGEQYF.